The 27 T cell receptor beta chains presented below share a single source sample, sequenced in a study of cytomegalovirus exposure and HLA in healthy donors. 60 Vbeta and 13 Jbeta primers were used in PCR. Method: immunoSEQ multiplex PCR; TCRdb's copy keeps in-frame clones and lacks some. Counted here are some 170,000 clones, 81% occurring once; the ten biggest clones make up 4.9%. The sequenced sample consisted of PBMCs. The receptor source for this set is a young woman in good health and CMV-seropositive.

The chain joins TRBV7-9 to TRBJ1-1; maybe TRBD1 (6 bases). Trimming pared 6 bases from V and 1 base from J, leaving 21 bases between. CDR3 length equals 17 residues. Germline V gene sequence: CDR1 SEHNR, CDR2 FQNEAQ (reference sequence). The CDR3 nucleotides are TGTGCCAGCAGGTCCGGGGTGCGCTCAGGGGCGAACACTGAAGCTTTCTTT. Translation: CASRSGVRSGANTEAFF.

The genes are TRBV2 and TRBJ2-1; 10 bases match TRBD2. CDR1 is SNHLY, CDR2 FYNNEI, per germline. CDR3 length: 16 amino acids. Unmatched junction bases numbered 12, after V lost 4 bases and J lost 9 bases. For the CDR3, the DNA is TGTGCCAGCAGTGGGCTAGCGGGGGTTCTAGTGGGTGAGCAGTTCTTC. Its protein is CASSGLAGVLVGEQFF.

The chain carries TRBV7-9 and TRBJ2-3, with D tentatively TRBD2 (7 bases). Trimming left V 3 bases short and J 2 bases short, with 18 bases between. Per germline, CDR1 SEHNR and CDR2 FQNEAQ (reference sequence). This CDR3 contains 17 residues. The CDR3, as DNA: TGTGCCAGCAGCTTCAAGGGAGGGGGGCTCCCCACAGATACGCAGTATTTT. Residues: CASSFKGGGLPTDTQYF.

In its sample, this clone was seen a few times. The J gene is TRBJ2-7, the V gene TRBV5-1; perhaps TRBD1 as D (6 bases). CDR3 length: 13 residues. The germline V and J ends were trimmed by 7 bases and 3 bases, with 14 bases remaining between them. The V gene's germline CDR1 is SGHRS and CDR2 YFSETQ. Written as DNA, the CDR3 is TGCGCCAGCCCCCGGGACACGGTCTACGAGCAGTACTTC. This codes for CASPRDTVYEQYF.

V usage is TRBV28 and J usage is TRBJ1-5; unclear D gene. This CDR3 is built from 15 residues. The germline V gene has CDR1 MDHEN and CDR2 SYDVKM. Trimming removed 4 bases at V and 3 bases at J, with 13 bases between. The CDR3 nucleotides are TGTGCCAGCAGTTCCCCGTGGGCCGACAATCAGCCCCAGCATTTT. Amino acid sequence: CASSSPWADNQPQHF. Full variable domain (remainder filled in from reference TRBV28 and TRBJ1-5): DVKVTQSSRYLVKRTGEKVFLECVQDMDHENMFWYRQDPGLGLRLIYFSYDVKMKEKGDIPEGYSVSREKKERFSLILESASTNQTSMYLCASSSPWADNQPQHFGDGTRLSIL.

This rearrangement joins TRBV7-8 to TRBJ2-7; 9 positions match TRBD1. The germline V gene encodes CDR1 SGHVS and CDR2 FQNEAQ. V lost 4 bases to trimming and J lost 4 bases; unmatched junction nucleotides: 8. This CDR3 spans 15 amino acids. DNA of the CDR3: TGTGCCAGCAGCTCCCGGACAGGGGAGTTTTACGAGCAGTACTTC. Translation: CASSSRTGEFYEQYF.

J is TRBJ2-7 and V is TRBV7-8, with TRBD2 matching 9 bases. The CDR3 sequence is 13 residues long. V was clipped by 7 bases and J by 5 bases; unmatched bases: 6. The germline gives CDR1 SGHVS, CDR2 FQNEAQ. CDR3 region: CASIPAGGHEQYF. DNA for the CDR3: TGTGCCAGCATCCCAGCGGGGGGCCACGAGCAGTACTTC.

The chain combines TRBV4-3 with TRBJ2-1; D is possibly TRBD1 (5 bases). The V end was cut by 0 bases, the J end by 0 bases, with 12 bases between. The CDR3 loop spans 17 amino acids. The germline CDR1 and CDR2 sequences are LGHNA and YSLEER. The CDR3 loop reads CASSQDTSRASYNEQFF. The CDR3 DNA sequence: TGCGCCAGCAGCCAAGATACCTCCAGGGCCTCCTACAATGAGCAGTTCTTC.

This chain joins TRBV18 and TRBJ1-3; maybe TRBD1 (5 bases). The CDR3 is 17 residues long. Germline lookup yields CDR1 KGHSH and CDR2 LQKENI. Trimming stripped 1 base from V and 0 bases from J, with 13 bases between. The CDR3 is CASSPRVTDSSGNTIYF. CDR3 DNA sequence: TGTGCCAGCTCACCACGTGTAACAGACAGCTCTGGAAACACCATATATTTT.

The genes are TRBV29-1 and TRBJ2-1; 8 bases align to TRBD2. The germline CDR1 and CDR2 sequences are SQVTM and ANQGSEA. The trim removed 3 bases at V and 8 bases at J, leaving 3 bases unmatched. The CDR3 consists of 12 residues. In nucleotides, the CDR3 is TGCAGCGTTGATCGGGGGGGTTATGAGCAGTTCTTC. Protein sequence: CSVDRGGYEQFF.

This chain joins TRBV28 and TRBJ1-1; D not resolved. Germline V gene sequence: CDR1 MDHEN, CDR2 SYDVKM. V was pared by 3 bases and J by 1 base, with 15 bases between. CDR3 length: 16 amino acids. The CDR3 protein is CASSLGEGRANTEAFF. CDR3 nucleotide sequence: TGTGCCAGCAGTTTGGGCGAGGGCCGGGCGAACACTGAAGCTTTCTTT.

V and J are TRBV18 and TRBJ2-5; D possibly corresponds to TRBD2 (6 bases). Germline loops: CDR1 KGHSH, CDR2 LQKENI. Trimming shortened V by 5 bases and J by 2 bases, and 9 bases separated the two germline ends. This CDR3 is built from 13 residues. CDR3 bases: TGTGCCAGCTCATCCGGGACTCAAGAGACCCAGTACTTC. This sequence encodes CASSSGTQETQYF.

This rearrangement joins TRBV5-1 to TRBJ2-7; tentatively, D is TRBD1 (5 bases). Germline V gene data show CDR1 as SGHRS and CDR2 as YFSETQ. The CDR3 covers 14 residues. Trimming left V 4 bases short and J 5 bases short, with 16 bases between. The chain's CDR3 is CASSGQGKRDEQYF. CDR3 coding DNA: TGCGCCAGCAGCGGGCAGGGCAAGCGAGACGAGCAGTACTTC.

V gene TRBV30 combines with J gene TRBJ1-2, with no clear D. V shed 8 bases and J shed 1 base, with 5 bases lying between them. The CDR3 spans 10 residues. In germline, CDR1 is GTSNPN, CDR2 SVGIG (reference sequence). Here the CDR3 reads CAHFNYGYTF. As DNA, the CDR3 is TGTGCCCATTTTAACTATGGCTACACCTTC. Based on the CDR3 plus reference TRBV30 and TRBJ1-2, the full variable domain is SQTIHQWPATLVQPVGSPLSLECTVEGTSNPNLYWYRQAAGRGLQLLFYSVGIGQISSEVPQNLSASRPQDRQFILSSKKLLLSDSGFYLCAHFNYGYTFGSGTRLTVV.

The chain recombines TRBV6-5 with TRBJ1-2, with a tentative D call TRBD1 (5 bases). The CDR3 is 14 amino acids. V lost 10 bases and J 0 bases, leaving 15 bases between the germline ends. Germline lookup yields CDR1 MNHEY and CDR2 SVGAGI. The CDR3 DNA is TGTGCCACCCACTCCGGGGGAACTAACTATGGCTACACCTTC. Its translation is CATHSGGTNYGYTF.

This clone is a singleton in its sample. The chain is built from TRBV5-6 and TRBJ1-1; no clear D gene. The V end was cut by 3 bases, the J end by 10 bases, with 19 bases between. CDR3 length: 14 residues. Germline loops: CDR1 SGHDT, CDR2 YYEEEE. CDR3 sequence reads: CASSSLLRTRAAFF. The CDR3 DNA follows: TGTGCCAGCAGCTCCTTACTTAGGACGCGGGCAGCTTTCTTT. Using reference TRBV5-6 and TRBJ1-1 for the parts outside the CDR3, the full variable domain is DAGVTQSPTHLIKTRGQQVTLRCSPKSGHDTVSWYQQALGQGPQFIFQYYEEEERQRGNFPDRFSGHQFPNYSSELNVNALLLGDSALYLCASSSLLRTRAAFFGQGTRLTVV.

The V and J genes are TRBV5-1 and TRBJ2-3, with 8 bases matching TRBD2. Germline CDR1 SGHRS, CDR2 YFSETQ. The CDR3 sequence is 14 residues long. V gave up 4 bases and J gave up 6 bases; unmatched junction bases: 7. Written as DNA, the CDR3 is TGCGCCAGCAGCCTACCAGCGGGGGCGGATACGCAGTATTTT. Encoded protein: CASSLPAGADTQYF.

The CDR3 region has the DNA TGTGCCAGCAGCAGCCAGGAATATGGCTACACCTTC. It codes for CASSSQEYGYTF. The gene calls are TRBV7-2 and TRBJ1-2, with D unresolved. CDR1 and CDR2 from the germline V gene are SGHTA and FQGNSA. The CDR3 length is 12 residues. Trimming pared 5 bases from V and 5 bases from J, leaving 9 bases between.

The V gene is TRBV7-2, the J gene TRBJ1-4, with a possible D match to TRBD1 (5 bases). Germline V gives CDR1 SGHTA, CDR2 FQGNSA. The CDR3 is 18 residues long. The V end was cut by 1 base, the J end by 4 bases, with 19 bases between. The CDR3 nucleotides are TGTGCCAGCAGCTTAGGACTTCCCTTGGGTCAGGGTAATGAAAAACTGTTTTTT. Protein product: CASSLGLPLGQGNEKLFF.

This clone occurred once. In nucleotides, the CDR3 is TGTGCCAGCAGTTTGAGTAGTAGCGGGGGGGATACGCAGTATTTT. Amino acid sequence: CASSLSSSGGDTQYF. This rearrangement joins TRBV28 to TRBJ2-3, with 10 bases that match TRBD2. This CDR3 is built from 15 residues. The germline V gene encodes CDR1 MDHEN and CDR2 SYDVKM. J was trimmed by 6 bases and V by 3 bases; bases with no gene match: 6.

The chain employs TRBV10-3 and TRBJ1-4; 7 nucleotides agree with TRBD1. Germline CDR1 reads ENHRY; CDR2 reads SYGVKD. Unmatched junction bases numbered 17, after V lost 3 bases and J lost 1 base. The CDR3 spans 20 residues. CDR3 nucleotides: TGTGCCATCAGTGACTCAGGGGGACAGACCGGCGGAGTAACTAATGAAAAACTGTTTTTT. Translated: CAISDSGGQTGGVTNEKLFF.

The genes are TRBV6-6 and TRBJ1-4; no clear D. V was shortened by 0 bases and J by 7 bases, with 12 bases between the two germline ends. This CDR3 region has 15 residues. The germline gives CDR1 MNHNY, CDR2 SVGAGI (reference sequence). This CDR3 is CASSYSSHPSEKLFF. The CDR3 nucleotides read TGTGCCAGCAGTTACTCGAGTCACCCGAGTGAAAAACTGTTTTTT.

This chain uses TRBV23-1 with TRBJ1-5, with D maybe TRBD1 (6 bases). TRBV23-1 is an open reading frame, and its role is uncertain. The CDR3 loop spans 18 amino acids. V dropped 8 bases and J dropped 5 bases, with 28 bases sitting between them. The CDR3 region is CASSQGTIVVGRDQPQHF. The CDR3 nucleotides are TGCGCCAGCTCCCAAGGGACAATAGTTGTGGGTAGGGATCAGCCCCAGCATTTT.

The chain employs TRBV7-8 and TRBJ1-1; D unclear. CDR3 size: 15 residues. Germline V CDR1 and CDR2: SGHVS, FQNEAQ. The ends were cut back, 6 bases at V and 3 bases at J, with 17 bases in the middle. CDR3 nucleotides: TGTGCCAGCAGGGTAACGGGTTCGGGGTACACTGAAGCTTTCTTT. Translation: CASRVTGSGYTEAFF.

The chain is built from TRBV28 and TRBJ1-6; 11 nucleotides match TRBD1. The CDR3 sequence is 18 residues long. The V gene's germline CDR1 is MDHEN and CDR2 SYDVKM. V trimming: 5 bases; J trimming: 0 bases; junction bases outside the gene matches: 6. CDR3 in amino acids: CASSVRTGGFSYNSPLHF. Here the CDR3 DNA reads TGTGCCAGCAGTGTACGGACAGGGGGCTTCTCCTATAATTCACCCCTCCACTTT.

The chain employs TRBV11-3 and TRBJ2-7; D may be TRBD2 (5 bases). The CDR3 covers 15 residues. Germline CDR1 is SGHNT and CDR2 is YENEEA. V was trimmed by 4 bases and J by 3 bases, leaving 16 bases between them. CDR3 region: CASSSRSGTIYEQYF. CDR3 DNA sequence: TGTGCCAGCAGCTCCCGGAGCGGTACTATCTACGAGCAGTACTTC.

This clone was counted a single time. This sequence joins TRBV10-3 and TRBJ2-3; 10 bases are shared with TRBD1. Germline values: CDR1 ENHRY, CDR2 SYGVKD. The CDR3 contains 15 residues. Trimming removed 6 bases from V and 4 bases from J; junction bases left unmatched: 7. CDR3 sequence: CAISVQTGGPDTQYF. The CDR3 nucleotides read TGTGCCATCAGCGTACAGACAGGGGGCCCAGATACGCAGTATTTT.